This TCR beta chain was sequenced for a study of control samples from healthy donors and cancer patients. Data came from immunoSEQ multiplex PCR; TCRdb stores just in-frame clones and leaves some out. The repertoire holds roughly 120,000 clones, with around nine tenths as singletons. Trimming at V came to 5 bases and at J to 4 bases, leaving 3 bases not matched to a gene. The CDR3 covers 15 residues. Germline lookup yields CDR1 LNHNV and CDR2 YYDKDF (reference sequence). This TCR derives from a man in his forties or fifties in good health. Sample: blood. V gene TRBV15 combines with J gene TRBJ2-1; TRBD2 agrees at 12 bases. The CDR3 DNA reads as TGTGCCACCAGCGGTACTAGCGGGGGGTACAATGAGCAGTTCTTC. Encoded protein: CATSGTSGGYNEQFF.